A selection of T cell receptor beta chains follows, all from one sample in a study of blood T cell repertoires in COVID-19. Generated by immunoSEQ multiplex PCR, the TCRdb table keeps only in-frame clones and is missing some. Of approximately 300,000 clones listed, over 80% are singletons. Source material: peripheral blood. The receptors stem from a woman in her 40s with acute or convalescent COVID-19. Each CDR3 is given without its conserved first and last residue. Clone size is shown for a subset of rows, as once, few, many or a class of expanded clone.

V: TRBV5-4
size: NA
CDR3: ASSLAAGGQGGELF

V: TRBV19
size: NA
CDR3: ASTNLRSDGYT

V: TRBV5-1
size: few
CDR3: ASSLGQGVYGYT

V: TRBV12-3/TRBV12-4
size: NA
CDR3: ASSSQRVQPQH

V: TRBV12-3/TRBV12-4
size: NA
CDR3: ASSPGTGNEQF

V: TRBV4-1
size: once
CDR3: ASSQPLLRGKGTDTQY

V: TRBV19
size: NA
CDR3: ASSTPSRGNQPQH

V: TRBV6-4
size: NA
CDR3: ASSEGQGFNYGYT

V: TRBV11-2
size: NA
CDR3: ASSRQRQGSSYNSPLH

V: TRBV5-1
size: NA
CDR3: ASSESSVRGETQY

V: TRBV3-1/TRBV3-2
size: NA
CDR3: ASSQDWGGPSMDTQY

V: TRBV10-1
size: NA
CDR3: ASSRGSLTEAF